This T cell receptor (beta chain) was sequenced in a study of control samples from healthy donors and cancer patients. Sequencing used immunoSEQ multiplex PCR; TCRdb keeps in-frame clones, though not all of them. The sample holds some 150,000 clones, 89% seen once. The CDR3 loop spans 15 amino acids. V shed 2 bases, J shed 7 bases, and the junction held 4 bases outside the gene matches. Germline V gene data show CDR1 as MNHEY and CDR2 as SVGEGT. Sequenced: blood. The chain couples TRBV6-2 or TRBV6-3 to TRBJ2-2; 10 bases agree with TRBD1. The receptor comes from a man aged 25 to 40 in good health. In DNA, the CDR3 is TGTGCCAGCAGTTACCGGGGACAGGGGTTCGGGGAGCTGTTTTTT. As protein: CASSYRGQGFGELFF.